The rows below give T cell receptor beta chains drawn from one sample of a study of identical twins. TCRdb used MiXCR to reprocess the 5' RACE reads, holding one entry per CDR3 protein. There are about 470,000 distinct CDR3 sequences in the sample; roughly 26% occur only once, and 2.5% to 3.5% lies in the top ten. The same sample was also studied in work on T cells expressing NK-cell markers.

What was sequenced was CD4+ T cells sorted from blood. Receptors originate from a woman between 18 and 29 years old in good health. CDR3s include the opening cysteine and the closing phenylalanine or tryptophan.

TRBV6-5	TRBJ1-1	CASSYSAVGTEAFF
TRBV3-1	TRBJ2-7	CASSLRESYEQYF
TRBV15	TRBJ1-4	CATIAGRSEKLFF
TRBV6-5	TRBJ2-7	CASSYWTGTPYEQYF
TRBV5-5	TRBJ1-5	CASSKGSTSTYSNQPQHF
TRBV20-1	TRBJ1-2	CSAREMQGYGYTF
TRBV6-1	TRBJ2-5	CASRRLVQETQYF
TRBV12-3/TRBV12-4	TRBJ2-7	CASSFGLAGPQYF
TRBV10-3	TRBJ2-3	CAISGTVGQISTDTQYF
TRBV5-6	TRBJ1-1	CASRYYRVATEAFF
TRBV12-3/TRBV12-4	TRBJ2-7	CASSSNTYEQYF
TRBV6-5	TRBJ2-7	CASSYSYRQGAYEQYF
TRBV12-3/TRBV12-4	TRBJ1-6	CASSFGRGSYNSPLHF
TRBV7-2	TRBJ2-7	CASSAHSGMYEQYF
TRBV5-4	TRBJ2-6	CASSLPPGQGANVLTF
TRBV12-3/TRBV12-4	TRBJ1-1	CASSLLSRGLLNTEAFF
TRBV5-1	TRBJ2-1	CASTSPYLNEQFF
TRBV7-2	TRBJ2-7	CASRDSGTGTYEQYF
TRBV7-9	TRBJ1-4	CASSSGVGEKLFF
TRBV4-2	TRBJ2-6	CASSRAGANVLTF
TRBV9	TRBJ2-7	CASSGGTSRSYEQYF
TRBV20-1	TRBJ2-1	CSARSRTSRAYNEQFF
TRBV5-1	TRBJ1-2	CASSLGDSNYGYTF
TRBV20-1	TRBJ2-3	CSARVGISDTQYF
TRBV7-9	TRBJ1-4	CASSPLRGHNEKLFF
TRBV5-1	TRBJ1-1	CASSLDPGMNTEAFF
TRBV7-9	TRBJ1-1	CASRSPGQEAFF
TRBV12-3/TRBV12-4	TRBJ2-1	CASSLAPGQGLNEQFF
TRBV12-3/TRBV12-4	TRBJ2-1	CASSLSGPGEQFF
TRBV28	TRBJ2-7	CASRGTEFYEQYF
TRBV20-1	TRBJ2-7	CSATQGARDYEQYF
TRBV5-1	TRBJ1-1	CASSGRQGVNTEAFF
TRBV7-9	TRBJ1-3	CASSGSGGGNTIYF
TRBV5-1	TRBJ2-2	CASSSGTTGELFF
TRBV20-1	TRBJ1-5	CSAPGQGHQPQHF
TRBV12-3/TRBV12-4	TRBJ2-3	CASSPPRQALTDTQYF